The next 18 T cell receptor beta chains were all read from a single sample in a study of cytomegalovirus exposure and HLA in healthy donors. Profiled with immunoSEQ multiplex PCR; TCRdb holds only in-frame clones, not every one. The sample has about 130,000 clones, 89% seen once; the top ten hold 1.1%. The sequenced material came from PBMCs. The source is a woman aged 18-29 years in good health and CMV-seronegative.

CDR3 loop: CASSLGGGSGTNEKLFF. In nucleotides, the CDR3 is TGTGCCAGCAGCTTAGGAGGGGGCTCGGGAACTAATGAAAAACTGTTTTTT. The chain has TRBV11-2 and TRBJ1-4; TRBD1 aligns across 7 bases. Looked up from germline, CDR1 is SGHAT and CDR2 is FQNNGV. The CDR3 loop spans 17 amino acids. The V segment lost 1 base and the J segment 1 base; nucleotides outside the gene matches: 6.

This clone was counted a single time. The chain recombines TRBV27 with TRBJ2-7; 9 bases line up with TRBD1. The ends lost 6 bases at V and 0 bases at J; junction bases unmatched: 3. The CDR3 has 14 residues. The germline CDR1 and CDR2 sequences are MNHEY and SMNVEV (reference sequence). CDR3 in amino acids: CASRRTGASYEQYV. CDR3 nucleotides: TGTGCCAGCAGAAGGACAGGGGCCTCCTACGAGCAGTACGTC.

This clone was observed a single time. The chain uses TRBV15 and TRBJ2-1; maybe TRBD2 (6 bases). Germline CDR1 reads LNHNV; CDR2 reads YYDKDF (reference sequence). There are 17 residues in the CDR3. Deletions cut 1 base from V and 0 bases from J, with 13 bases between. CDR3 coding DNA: TGTGCCACCAGCAGAGGACATAGCGGTAGCTCCTACAATGAGCAGTTCTTC. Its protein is CATSRGHSGSSYNEQFF.

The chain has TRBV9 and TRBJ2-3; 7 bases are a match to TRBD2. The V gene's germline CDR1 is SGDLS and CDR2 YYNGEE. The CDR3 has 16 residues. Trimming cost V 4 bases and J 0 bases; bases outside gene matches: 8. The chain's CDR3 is CASSTASGASTDTQYF. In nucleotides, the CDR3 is TGTGCCAGCAGCACAGCTAGCGGTGCTAGCACAGATACGCAGTATTTT.

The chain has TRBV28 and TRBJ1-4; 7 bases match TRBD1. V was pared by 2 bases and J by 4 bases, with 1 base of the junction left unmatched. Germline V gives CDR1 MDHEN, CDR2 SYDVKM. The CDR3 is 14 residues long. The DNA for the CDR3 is TGTGCCAGCAGTTTACAGGGGGTTAATGAAAAACTGTTTTTT. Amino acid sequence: CASSLQGVNEKLFF.

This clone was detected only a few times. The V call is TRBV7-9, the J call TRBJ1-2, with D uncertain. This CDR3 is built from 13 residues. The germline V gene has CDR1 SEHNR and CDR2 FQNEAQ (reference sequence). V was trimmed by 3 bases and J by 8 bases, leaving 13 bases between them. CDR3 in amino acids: CASSFLTRGGYTF. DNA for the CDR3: TGTGCCAGCAGCTTCTTAACGCGGGGAGGCTACACCTTC.

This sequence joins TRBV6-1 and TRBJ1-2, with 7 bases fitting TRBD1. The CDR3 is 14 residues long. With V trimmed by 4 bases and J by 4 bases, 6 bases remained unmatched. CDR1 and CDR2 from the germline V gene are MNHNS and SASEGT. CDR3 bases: TGTGCCAGCAGTGCCCTCCGGGACAGCTATGGCTACACCTTC. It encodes CASSALRDSYGYTF.

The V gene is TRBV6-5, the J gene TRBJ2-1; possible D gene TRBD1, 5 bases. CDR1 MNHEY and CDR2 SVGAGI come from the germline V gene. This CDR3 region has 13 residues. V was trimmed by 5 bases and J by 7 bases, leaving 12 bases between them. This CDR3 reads CASSHLGENEQFF. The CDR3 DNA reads TGTGCCAGCAGTCATCTAGGGGAAAATGAGCAGTTCTTC.

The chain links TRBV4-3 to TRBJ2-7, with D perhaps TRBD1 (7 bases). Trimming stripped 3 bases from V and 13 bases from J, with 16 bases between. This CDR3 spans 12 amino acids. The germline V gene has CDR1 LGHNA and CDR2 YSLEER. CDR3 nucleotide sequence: TGCGCCAGCAGCCATGCAGGGGGGATACTATACTTC. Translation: CASSHAGGILYF.

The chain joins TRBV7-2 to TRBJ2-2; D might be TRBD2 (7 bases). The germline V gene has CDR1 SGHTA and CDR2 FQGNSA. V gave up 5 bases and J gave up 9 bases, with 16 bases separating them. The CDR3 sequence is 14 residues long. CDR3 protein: CASSRGGTGRELFF. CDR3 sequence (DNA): TGTGCCAGCAGCCGCGGGGGCACAGGGCGGGAGCTGTTTTTT.

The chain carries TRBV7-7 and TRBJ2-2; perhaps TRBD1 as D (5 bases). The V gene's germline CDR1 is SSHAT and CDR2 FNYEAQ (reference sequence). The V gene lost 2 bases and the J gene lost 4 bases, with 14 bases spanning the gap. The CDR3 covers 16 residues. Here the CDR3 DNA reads TGTGCCAGCAGCTTAAACGAACAGGCGACCACCGGGGAGCTGTTTTTT. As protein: CASSLNEQATTGELFF.

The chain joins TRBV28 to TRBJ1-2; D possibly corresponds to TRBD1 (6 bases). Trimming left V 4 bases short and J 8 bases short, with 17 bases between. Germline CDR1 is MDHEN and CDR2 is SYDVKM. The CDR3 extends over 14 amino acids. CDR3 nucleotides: TGTGCCAGCAGTTCCTACTACAGGGCGGAAGGCTACACCTTC. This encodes CASSSYYRAEGYTF.

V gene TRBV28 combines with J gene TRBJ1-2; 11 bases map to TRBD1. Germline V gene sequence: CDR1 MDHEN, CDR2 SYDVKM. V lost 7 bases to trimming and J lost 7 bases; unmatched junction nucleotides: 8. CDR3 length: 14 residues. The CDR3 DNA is TGTGCCAGCAAGGCCGGGACAGGGGGACGTGGCTACACCTTC. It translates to CASKAGTGGRGYTF.

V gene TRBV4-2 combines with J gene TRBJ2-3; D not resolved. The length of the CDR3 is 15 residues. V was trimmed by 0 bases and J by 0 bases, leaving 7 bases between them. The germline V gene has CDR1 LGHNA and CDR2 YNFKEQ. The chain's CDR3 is CASSQDYTSTDTQYF. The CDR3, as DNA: TGTGCCAGCAGCCAAGATTATACTAGCACAGATACGCAGTATTTT.

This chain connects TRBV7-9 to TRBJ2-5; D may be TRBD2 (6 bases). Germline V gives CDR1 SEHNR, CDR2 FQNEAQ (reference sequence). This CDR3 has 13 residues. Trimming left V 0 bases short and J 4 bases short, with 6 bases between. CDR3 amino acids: CASSLAGGETQYF. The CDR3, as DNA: TGTGCCAGCAGCTTAGCGGGGGGAGAGACCCAGTACTTC.

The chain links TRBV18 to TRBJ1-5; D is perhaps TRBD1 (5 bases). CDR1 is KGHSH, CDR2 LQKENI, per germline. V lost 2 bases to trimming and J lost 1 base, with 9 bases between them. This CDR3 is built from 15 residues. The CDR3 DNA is TGTGCCAGCTCACCAGGGGAGGGGAGCAATCAGCCCCAGCATTTT. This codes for CASSPGEGSNQPQHF.

This CDR3 reads CASSLLVQGSGNTIYF. In DNA form, the CDR3 reads TGTGCCAGCAGCTTGTTGGTACAGGGCTCTGGAAACACCATATATTTT. This chain links TRBV5-4 with TRBJ1-3, with D possibly TRBD1 on 6 matching bases. The CDR3 extends over 16 amino acids. V lost 1 base to trimming and J lost 0 bases, with 11 bases between them. CDR1 is SGHNT and CDR2 is YYREEE in the germline V gene (reference sequence). Based on the CDR3 plus reference TRBV5-4 and TRBJ1-3, the full variable domain is ETGVTQSPTHLIKTRGQQVTLRCSSQSGHNTVSWYQQALGQGPQFIFQYYREEENGRGNFPPRFSGLQFPNYSSELNVNALELDDSALYLCASSLLVQGSGNTIYFGEGSWLTVV.

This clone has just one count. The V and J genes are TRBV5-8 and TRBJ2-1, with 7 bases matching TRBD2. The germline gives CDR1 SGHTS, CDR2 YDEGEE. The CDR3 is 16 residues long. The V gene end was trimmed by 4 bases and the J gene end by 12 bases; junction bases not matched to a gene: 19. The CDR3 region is CASSRGLGRGNDRQFF. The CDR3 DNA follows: TGTGCCAGCAGCCGAGGACTAGGGAGGGGCAATGATCGGCAGTTCTTC.